The source of this T cell receptor beta chain is a study of Graves' ophthalmopathy and Graves' hyperthyroidism. Overall study context: A follow-up of 18 months without ophthalmopathy meant that hyperthyroidism was stable.

About this clonotype: No antigen is known for it.

Investigators amplified TCR beta CDR3 regions from RNA transcripts. First-round RT-PCR relied on HTBI primers, and a second-round multiplex PCR came next. TCRdb recomputed calls from the multiplex PCR reads with MiXCR, one row per CDR3 protein. Here the sample spans a few hundred thousand distinct CDR3 sequences, less than 45% being singletons. Findings and caveats of the study: Ophthalmopathy could be told apart from stable hyperthyroidism by a 13-signature model (approximately 90% sensitivity, about 80% specificity).

The sample consisted of peripheral blood or thyroid tissue (not recorded which). This receptor was taken from an adult man with Graves' hyperthyroidism.

The CDR3 is CAITGGLSGELFF. CDR3 in DNA: TGTGCCATCACGGGCGGTCTTTCTGGGGAGCTGTTTTTT. The gene calls are TRBV10-3 and TRBJ2-2; D unresolved. The V end lost 7 bases, the J end lost 8 bases, and 14 bases lay between the germline ends. The germline gives CDR1 ENHRY, CDR2 SYGVKD. This CDR3 region has 13 residues.